This T cell receptor beta chain was obtained from a study of T cell clonotyping in hematopoietic cell transplantation. About the research overall: Recipients' pretransplant samples followed cytoreduction. The study, taken as a whole, reports: After transplant, recipient diversity fell while pathologically expanded clonotypes grew through day 180.

V was shortened by 0 bases and J by 3 bases, with 3 bases between the two germline ends. The CDR3 has 11 amino acids. Germline CDR1 DFQATT, CDR2 SNEGSKA (reference sequence). This clone was found a few times. Its antigen is not identified. The sample's time point: recipient sample about 28 days before transplant, after cytoreduction. Recipients were bled about 28 days pretransplant and at posttransplant days 30, 100, 180. Assay: immunoSEQ multiplex PCR; the TCRdb copy retains only in-frame clones and omits some. Altogether approximately 26,000 clones are present, 75% to 85% being singletons, with the ten largest covering 24%.

The sample consisted of peripheral blood mononuclear cells, taken before stem cell transplant. This receptor was identified in a woman aged 55-75 years with acute myeloid leukemia. Some clones in this sample may be carry-over from other donors' samples. V gene TRBV20-1 combines with J gene TRBJ2-7; D gene uncertain. DNA for the CDR3: TGCAGTGCTAGAGATCTCTACGAGCAGTACTTC. The encoded protein is CSARDLYEQYF.